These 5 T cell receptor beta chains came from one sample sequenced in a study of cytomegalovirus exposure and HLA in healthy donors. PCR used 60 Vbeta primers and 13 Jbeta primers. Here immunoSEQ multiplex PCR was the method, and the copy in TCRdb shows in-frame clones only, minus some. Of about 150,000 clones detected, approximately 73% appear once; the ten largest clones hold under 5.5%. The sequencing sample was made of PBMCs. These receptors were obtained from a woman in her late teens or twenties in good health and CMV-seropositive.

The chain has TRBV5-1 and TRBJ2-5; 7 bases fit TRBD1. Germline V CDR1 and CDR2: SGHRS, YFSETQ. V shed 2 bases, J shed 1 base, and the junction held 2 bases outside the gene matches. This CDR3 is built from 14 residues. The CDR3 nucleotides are TGCGCCAGCAGCTTCCGGGACAGCCAAGAGACCCAGTACTTC. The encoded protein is CASSFRDSQETQYF. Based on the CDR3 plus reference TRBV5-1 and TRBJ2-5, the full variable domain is KAGVTQTPRYLIKTRGQQVTLSCSPISGHRSVSWYQQTPGQGLQFLFEYFSETQRNKGNFPGRFSGRQFSNSRSEMNVSTLELGDSALYLCASSFRDSQETQYFGPGTRLLVL.

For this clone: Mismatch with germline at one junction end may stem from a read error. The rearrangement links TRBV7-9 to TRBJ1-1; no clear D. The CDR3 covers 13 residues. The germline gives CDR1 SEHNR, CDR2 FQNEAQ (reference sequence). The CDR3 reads CSSALQRDTEAFF. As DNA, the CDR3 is TGTTCCAGCGCCCTCCAGAGGGACACTGAAGCTTTCTTT.

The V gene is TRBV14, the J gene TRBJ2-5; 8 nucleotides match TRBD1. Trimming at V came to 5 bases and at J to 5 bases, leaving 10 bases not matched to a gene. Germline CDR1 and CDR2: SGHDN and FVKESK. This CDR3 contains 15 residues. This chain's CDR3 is CASSVYRGTGETQYF. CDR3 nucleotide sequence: TGTGCCAGCAGCGTCTACAGGGGGACCGGGGAGACCCAGTACTTC.

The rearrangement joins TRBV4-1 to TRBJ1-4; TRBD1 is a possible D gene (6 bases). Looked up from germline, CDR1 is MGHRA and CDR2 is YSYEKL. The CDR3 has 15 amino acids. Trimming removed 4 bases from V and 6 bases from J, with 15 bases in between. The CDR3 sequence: CASSPARQADEKLFF. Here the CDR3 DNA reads TGCGCCAGCAGCCCCGCGCGACAGGCGGATGAAAAACTGTTTTTT.

The DNA for the CDR3 is TGTGCCAGCAGCTTAGATCCCTCGAACACTGAAGCTTTCTTT. This translates into CASSLDPSNTEAFF. V usage is TRBV7-2 and J usage is TRBJ1-1, with unresolved D. The CDR3 extends over 14 amino acids. Germline V gene data show CDR1 as SGHTA and CDR2 as FQGNSA. Trimming took off 1 base at V and 1 base at J, with 7 bases between the two ends.